What follows is one T cell receptor (beta chain) and its context. Its antigen is still unknown. Peripheral blood was drawn, ten milliliters per donor. This CDR3 is 16 amino acids long. The V gene end was trimmed by 7 bases and the J gene end by 4 bases; junction bases not matched to a gene: 10. This entry is derived from a study of blood T cells in healthy people across ages. Using a J-beta primer mix together with a sample-barcoded 5' primer, a second PCR was run for about 6 to 11 cycles. TCRdb independently ran MiXCR on the 5' RACE reads; one entry per CDR3 protein. The sample records 1.5 million to 2 million distinct CDR3 sequences, approximately 28% being singletons. Study results and limitations: Significant beta diversity loss was already apparent by age roughly 38, declining roughly linearly. Diversity estimates drawn from one million T cells were deemed underestimates.

The sequenced sample consisted of blood. This TCR was sampled from a woman between 25 and 40 years old in good health. V and J are TRBV12-3 or TRBV12-4 and TRBJ2-1, with 10 nucleotides matching TRBD2. The CDR3 DNA follows: TGTGCCAGCATCCTGGGGAGCGGGAGGGAGTACAATGAGCAGTTCTTC. Translation gives CASILGSGREYNEQFF.